This T cell receptor beta chain was observed in a study of blood T cell repertoires in COVID-19. Original analysis: From reference gene primer amplification, estimates of nucleated cell counts were derived. Data came from immunoSEQ multiplex PCR; TCRdb stores just in-frame clones and leaves some out. V and J calls and clone size are copied from that table; D and trimming were computed from the DNA. The sample lists about 180,000 clones, about 87% occurring once. The CDR3 loop spans 15 amino acids. Germline assignment: CDR1 SGHKS and CDR2 YYEKEE (reference sequence). The junction had 4 bases not matched to a gene; V was cut back by 0 bases and J by 3 bases.

The receptor was isolated from a woman in her 70s with COVID-19, enrolled during active disease. The sequenced sample consisted of peripheral blood. The rearrangement joins TRBV5-5 to TRBJ2-7; 9 bases align to TRBD1. CDR3 nucleotide sequence: TGTGCCAGCAGCTTGGTGTTGGGACAGGGCTACGAGCAGTACTTC. It encodes CASSLVLGQGYEQYF.